A single sample is the source of the 27 T cell receptor beta chains below, sequenced in a study of OX40 agonist ivuxolimab in advanced cancers. The table came from immunoSEQ multiplex PCR; TCRdb's copy has only in-frame clones and leaves some out. The sample shows over 95,000 clones, 91% of them seen only once. The specimen comprised CD4+ or CD8+ T cells sorted from blood, sampled in a trial of the OX40 agonist ivuxolimab. Source of these receptors: an adult with an advanced solid tumor such as melanoma, head and neck, liver or kidney cancer.

The rearrangement uses TRBV5-6 and TRBJ2-5; unclear D gene. CDR1 and CDR2 from the germline V gene are SGHDT and YYEEEE. The CDR3 sequence is 13 residues long. V was trimmed by 0 bases and J by 2 bases, leaving 5 bases between them. CDR3 protein: CASSLVLQETQYF. CDR3 in DNA: TGTGCCAGCAGCTTGGTTCTACAAGAGACCCAGTACTTC.

This rearrangement joins TRBV7-3 to TRBJ2-2; 9 positions agree with TRBD2. V trimming: 2 bases; J trimming: 5 bases; junction bases outside the gene matches: 12. The CDR3 has 18 amino acids. Germline assignment: CDR1 SGHTA and CDR2 FQGTGA. The CDR3 here is CASSLPPQGAGGTGELFF. In nucleotides, the CDR3 is TGTGCCAGCAGCTTACCCCCTCAGGGAGCGGGAGGAACCGGGGAGCTGTTTTTT.

The rearrangement links TRBV27 to TRBJ1-5; D is undetermined. Germline values: CDR1 MNHEY, CDR2 SMNVEV (reference sequence). This CDR3 comprises 13 residues. The V and J ends lost 4 bases and 10 bases respectively, with 14 bases between them. The CDR3 loop is CASSWASGRPQHF. In DNA, the CDR3 is TGTGCCAGCAGTTGGGCCAGCGGGCGACCCCAGCATTTT.

There are a few counts of this clone. V gene TRBV27 combines with J gene TRBJ1-1; D unresolved. The germline gives CDR1 MNHEY, CDR2 SMNVEV (reference sequence). V dropped 3 bases and J dropped 1 base, with 6 bases sitting between them. The CDR3 sequence is 13 residues long. The CDR3 spells CASSFRGNTEAFF. CDR3 bases: TGTGCCAGCAGTTTTCGCGGGAACACTGAAGCTTTCTTT.

The rearrangement uses TRBV7-9 and TRBJ2-7; TRBD2 matches 9 bases. This CDR3 has 14 amino acids. CDR1 is SEHNR, CDR2 FQNEAQ, per germline (reference sequence). V dropped 5 bases and J dropped 4; count of bases not matched to a gene: 6. The DNA of the CDR3 is TGTGCCAGCAGCGTTAGCGGGAGTGGTTACGAGCAGTACTTC. Protein sequence: CASSVSGSGYEQYF.

J is TRBJ2-7 and V is TRBV28, with D possibly being TRBD1 or TRBD2 (6 bases each). Germline CDR1 reads MDHEN; CDR2 reads SYDVKM. V dropped 3 bases and J dropped 3 bases, with 18 bases sitting between them. The CDR3 runs to 16 residues. The CDR3 loop is CASSFFGGPGVYEQYF. In DNA form, the CDR3 reads TGTGCCAGCAGTTTCTTCGGGGGCCCTGGGGTCTACGAGCAGTACTTC. Full variable domain (outside the CDR3, taken from reference TRBV28 and TRBJ2-7): DVKVTQSSRYLVKRTGEKVFLECVQDMDHENMFWYRQDPGLGLRLIYFSYDVKMKEKGDIPEGYSVSREKKERFSLILESASTNQTSMYLCASSFFGGPGVYEQYFGPGTRLTVT.

The chain recombines TRBV7-2 with TRBJ1-6; possible D gene TRBD1, 6 bases. CDR1 SGHTA and CDR2 FQGNSA come from the germline V gene. V lost 2 bases, J lost 6 bases, and 11 bases lay in between. The CDR3 extends over 15 amino acids. The CDR3 DNA reads TGTGCCAGCAGCTTATCCGGACAGATTAATTCACCCCTCCACTTT. Amino acids: CASSLSGQINSPLHF.

CDR3 coding DNA: TGTGCCAGCTCACCCGCCGGGGGAGGCACTGAAGCTTTCTTT. Amino acids: CASSPAGGGTEAFF. This chain joins TRBV6-5 and TRBJ1-1, with a tentative D call TRBD1 (5 bases). CDR3 length: 14 residues. From germline, CDR1 is MNHEY and CDR2 SVGAGI. V lost 8 bases, J lost 4 bases, and 17 bases lay in between.

V is TRBV19 and J is TRBJ2-5; a weak D match, TRBD1 (5 bases). The V end lost 5 bases, the J end lost 5 bases, and 18 bases lay between the germline ends. CDR1 and CDR2 from the germline V gene are LNHDA and SQIVND (reference sequence). The CDR3 loop spans 15 amino acids. Here the CDR3 reads CASSFRQTPLETQYF. The CDR3 bases are TGTGCCAGTAGTTTCAGACAGACACCCCTCGAGACCCAGTACTTC.

The J gene is TRBJ2-2, the V gene TRBV9, with 9 positions matching TRBD1. The V gene end was trimmed by 0 bases and the J gene end by 6 bases; junction bases not matched to a gene: 12. The CDR3 contains 18 residues. Germline V CDR1 and CDR2: SGDLS, YYNGEE. The CDR3 DNA follows: TGTGCCAGCAGCGTAGTTCCCACCGGACAGGGGCTTGCCGGGGAGCTGTTTTTT. This gives the protein CASSVVPTGQGLAGELFF.

The J gene is TRBJ2-1, the V gene TRBV28, with 8 positions matching TRBD2. CDR1 is MDHEN and CDR2 is SYDVKM in the germline V gene. This CDR3 is built from 16 residues. The trim removed 10 bases at V and 7 bases at J, leaving 18 bases unmatched. This CDR3 is CATQTSGTSFYNEQFF. The DNA for the CDR3 is TGTGCCACACAAACATCCGGGACTAGTTTTTATAATGAGCAGTTCTTC.

The chain combines TRBV7-7 with TRBJ2-3, with TRBD1 matching over 9 bases. V lost 4 bases to trimming and J lost 0 bases; unmatched junction nucleotides: 20. The CDR3 runs 21 residues. Germline CDR1 reads SSHAT; CDR2 reads FNYEAQ (reference sequence). CDR3 nucleotide sequence: TGTGCCAGCAGCTCCCACCGGGACAGGGAAATTGAACTGACTAGCACAGATACGCAGTATTTT. It codes for CASSSHRDREIELTSTDTQYF.

The J gene is TRBJ2-7, the V gene TRBV5-3, with 14 nucleotides matching TRBD2. TRBV5-3 is an ORF, with its function uncertain. Losses at the gene ends were 0 bases for V and 7 bases for J; bases not matched to a gene: 6. The CDR3 totals 16 residues. Here the CDR3 DNA reads TGTGCCAGAAGCTTGGTGGGACTAGCGGGAGATGATGAGCAGTACTTC. Translation gives CARSLVGLAGDDEQYF.

This clone was counted only a few times. CDR3 DNA: TGTGCCAGCAGCGTAGGGATAACCAATGAGCAGTTCTTC. Its protein product is CASSVGITNEQFF. V is TRBV9 and J is TRBJ2-1; no firm D call. This CDR3 comprises 13 residues. Trimming took 0 bases from V and 6 from J, leaving 7 bases between them. Looked up from germline, CDR1 is SGDLS and CDR2 is YYNGEE.

The J gene is TRBJ2-5, the V gene TRBV7-2; 8 bases are shared with TRBD1. The end of the DNA fits TRBJ2-7 better, so the J call may be wrong. The CDR3 loop spans 15 amino acids. CDR1 and CDR2 from the germline V gene are SGHTA and FQGNSA. The CDR3 here is CASRSPGTGSYEQYF. The CDR3 nucleotides are TGTGCCAGCAGATCCCCCGGGACAGGATCCTACGAGCAGTACTTC.

As for this clone: The same CDR3 arises from other DNA sequences in this sample as well. The chain couples TRBV20-1 to TRBJ1-1, with no clear D. CDR3 length: 10 amino acids. Germline V gene data show CDR1 as DFQATT and CDR2 as SNEGSKA (reference sequence). V was pared by 2 bases and J by 3 bases, with 1 base between. CDR3 protein: CSARHTEAFF. The CDR3 coding sequence is TGCAGTGCTAGACACACTGAAGCTTTCTTT.

About this clone: One junction end disagrees with the germline gene, perhaps due to a read error. The sample holds other DNA sequences that translate to the same CDR3. The V and J genes are TRBV28 and TRBJ1-2; no clear D. The CDR3 extends over 14 amino acids. Germline V gene lookup returns CDR1 MDHEN and CDR2 SYDVKM. CDR3 residues: CASSLPISNYGYTF. CDR3 bases: TGCGCCAGCAGTTTGCCCATATCTAACTATGGCTACACCTTC.

This clone was picked up one time. The chain is built from TRBV7-8 and TRBJ2-3; 8 bases agree with TRBD2. Germline values: CDR1 SGHVS, CDR2 FQNEAQ. This CDR3 is built from 16 residues. V shed 5 bases, J shed 4 bases, and the junction held 11 bases outside the gene matches. CDR3 in amino acids: CASSPSIREGPDTQYF. The CDR3 nucleotides read TGTGCCAGCAGCCCTTCCATACGGGAGGGCCCAGATACGCAGTATTTT.

J is TRBJ2-7 and V is TRBV12-2; the table names TRBD1, a call not compared with the DNA. TRBV12-2 is a pseudogene. The CDR3 loop spans 16 amino acids. The CDR3 reads CASRLSKTGKVYEQYF. The CDR3 DNA follows: TGTGCAAGTCGCTTGTCCAAGACAGGGAAAGTCTACGAGCAGTACTTC.

Regarding this clone: The sample has other DNA sequences that encode this CDR3 too. V and J are TRBV7-9 and TRBJ2-7; D possibly corresponds to TRBD1 (6 bases). CDR3 size: 13 residues. V lost 1 base, J lost 5 bases, and 9 bases lay in between. The germline V gene has CDR1 SEHNR and CDR2 FQNEAQ (reference sequence). The CDR3 DNA reads as TGTGCCAGCAGCTTAGACAGGGCGAACGAGCAGTACTTC. This codes for CASSLDRANEQYF.

This clone was detected once. The chain is built from TRBV28 and TRBJ2-7; TRBD1 matches 7 bases. Germline values: CDR1 MDHEN, CDR2 SYDVKM. The CDR3 has 15 residues. V lost 6 bases, J lost 0 bases, and 8 bases stayed unmatched. The CDR3 loop is CASRSRDSFSYEQYF. CDR3 DNA: TGTGCCAGCAGGTCTCGGGACAGCTTCTCCTACGAGCAGTACTTC.

V usage is TRBV6-5 and J usage is TRBJ2-7, with D hard to call. With 2 bases removed from V and 2 bases from J, the gap between germline ends came to 10 bases. Germline loops: CDR1 MNHEY, CDR2 SVGAGI. This CDR3 contains 14 residues. The DNA for the CDR3 is TGTGCCAGCAGTTACCCGGCAGGAGCCTACGAGCAGTACTTC. Amino acid sequence: CASSYPAGAYEQYF.

CDR3 nucleotide sequence: TGTGCCAGCAGTGAATGGGGGGCATATGGCTACACCTTC. Encoded protein: CASSEWGAYGYTF. The rearrangement joins TRBV2 to TRBJ1-2; tentative D call: TRBD1 (6 bases). CDR1 SNHLY and CDR2 FYNNEI come from the germline V gene. The ends were cut back, 2 bases at V and 5 bases at J, with 9 bases in the middle. The CDR3 is 13 amino acids.

The chain uses TRBV11-2 and TRBJ2-7, with D possibly matching TRBD2 (6 bases). With 5 bases removed from V and 0 bases from J, the gap between germline ends came to 11 bases. This CDR3 has 14 amino acids. CDR1 is SGHAT, CDR2 FQNNGV, per germline. The CDR3 DNA follows: TGTGCCAGCAGCCGGGGGAGAGGCTCCTACGAGCAGTACTTC. This sequence encodes CASSRGRGSYEQYF.

The V and J genes are TRBV20-1 and TRBJ2-1; the D gene is possibly TRBD1 (6 bases). The germline V and J ends were trimmed by 6 bases and 7 bases, with 10 bases remaining between them. CDR3 length: 11 amino acids. Germline V lookup: CDR1 DFQATT, CDR2 SNEGSKA (reference sequence). CDR3 bases: TGCAGTGCCAACAGGGTGAATGAGCAGTTCTTC. Encoded protein: CSANRVNEQFF.

The sample holds one count of this clone. V is TRBV13 and J is TRBJ2-7; TRBD2 agrees at 9 bases. This CDR3 comprises 16 residues. The V and J ends lost 0 bases and 3 bases, in that order; junction bases with no gene match: 6. Germline V gives CDR1 PRHDT, CDR2 FYEKMQ (reference sequence). The CDR3 coding sequence is TGTGCCAGCAGCTTAGGCCTAGCGGGGAGCAACTACGAGCAGTACTTC. Amino acids: CASSLGLAGSNYEQYF.

The V call is TRBV7-9, the J call TRBJ2-3; the match to TRBD2 covers 14 bases. The V segment lost 5 bases and the J segment 5 bases; nucleotides outside the gene matches: 3. This CDR3 region has 15 residues. In germline, CDR1 is SEHNR, CDR2 FQNEAQ (reference sequence). This CDR3 reads CASSRGLAGGDTQYF. The CDR3, as DNA: TGTGCCAGCAGCAGAGGACTAGCGGGAGGAGATACGCAGTATTTT.